The clone carrying this TCR beta chain was detected many times. Its specificity is unknown. Roughly three months, about 14 weeks, into antiretroviral therapy, follow-up blood was collected. All unsorted peripheral T cells were captured because whole blood was used without fractionation. This sample is part of a study of HIV-infected patients and healthy controls. Study outcomes and limitations: During therapy, HIV-associated CDR3s fell significantly in frequency, while CMV-associated CDR3s did not change significantly.

Reverse transcription used about 510 ng RNA and constant-region primers for alpha and beta. Separate chain-specific third strand synthesis with multiplexing indices produced the alpha and beta libraries. Each CDR3 protein gets one entry after TCRdb re-called the 5' RACE reads with MiXCR. The repertoire has about 15,000 distinct CDR3 sequences, 12% of them found once; the top ten carry approximately 39%. CDR1 is SGHRS and CDR2 is YFSETQ in the germline V gene. This CDR3 has 14 residues. V lost 4 bases to trimming and J lost 0 bases, with 11 bases between them. Sequenced material: blood, taken during antiretroviral therapy. V gene TRBV5-1 combines with J gene TRBJ2-7, with D possibly being TRBD2 (5 bases). The sequence came from an adult with HIV infection. The donor label of this sample is uncertain. The chain's CDR3 is CASSRETNSYEQYF. CDR3 sequence (DNA): TGCGCCAGCAGCAGGGAGACAAACTCCTACGAGCAGTACTTC.